This entry lists 22 T cell receptor beta chains sequenced from one sample in a study of T cell repertoires in cytomegalovirus infection (dated by TCRdb to the late 2010s). The sample's treatment or condition label, in plain terms: in vitro stimulation with specific CMV peptide epitopes to enrich CMV-specific T cells. Instrument on record: Illumina HiSeq 1500. TCRdb took the public reads, trimmed them with fastp at Q25, ran MiXCR for clone calling and kept in-frame beta chains. Rows with a matching CDR3 protein are joined into one entry that keeps the most common DNA and genes. In this sample the table shows some 940,000 distinct CDR3 sequences, 30% to 40% of which occur a single time. The ten largest clonotypes hold roughly 13% of the sample. These receptors' targets are unknown. The specimen comprised cultured CD8+ T cells from PBMCs, sampled from culture after CMV antigen stimulation. These receptors all stem from a human donor in good health (CMV status not recorded). Some clones in this sample may be carry-over from other donors' samples.

This clonotype was recorded a few times. The V call is TRBV5-4, the J call TRBJ2-1, with D possibly TRBD2 on 7 matching bases. The germline V and J ends were trimmed by 4 bases and 8 bases, with 22 bases remaining between them. Germline values: CDR1 SGHNT, CDR2 YYREEE (reference sequence). The CDR3 sequence is 16 residues long. The CDR3 reads CASSPSGGPASYEQFF. CDR3 DNA: TGTGCCAGCAGCCCCTCCGGGGGGCCGGCATCCTATGAGCAGTTCTTC.

This clonotype was seen more than once but under ten times. The chain joins TRBV28 to TRBJ1-5, with D perhaps TRBD1 (5 bases). Deletions cut 2 bases from V and 4 bases from J, with 12 bases between. Germline V CDR1 and CDR2: MDHEN, SYDVKM. This CDR3 is 15 amino acids long. DNA of the CDR3: TGTGCCAGCAGTTTAAGGGTAGGGGCAAATCAGCCCCAGCATTTT. This encodes CASSLRVGANQPQHF.

V is TRBV10-2 and J is TRBJ2-1, with D perhaps matching TRBD1 (6 bases). V was pared by 2 bases and J by 6 bases, with 14 bases between. This CDR3 spans 15 amino acids. The germline V gene encodes CDR1 WSHSY and CDR2 SAAADI. CDR3 amino acids: CASSERVGASNEQFF. As DNA, the CDR3 is TGCGCCAGCAGTGAGCGGGTGGGGGCCTCCAATGAGCAGTTCTTC.

This clonotype was seen only once. V usage is TRBV9 and J usage is TRBJ2-1; D unclear. Germline lookup yields CDR1 SGDLS and CDR2 YYNGEE. V was trimmed by 3 bases and J by 0 bases, leaving 10 bases between them. This CDR3 spans 15 amino acids. Here the CDR3 DNA reads TGTGCCAGCAGCGGAAGGAGAGCCTCCTACAATGAGCAGTTCTTC. Protein product: CASSGRRASYNEQFF.

Only a few counts were recorded for this clonotype. V gene TRBV9 combines with J gene TRBJ2-1, with 7 nucleotides matching TRBD2. Unmatched junction bases numbered 3, after V lost 0 bases and J lost 6 bases. The CDR3 sequence is 14 residues long. Germline V gene sequence: CDR1 SGDLS, CDR2 YYNGEE. CDR3 nucleotide sequence: TGTGCCAGCAGCGTAGCTGGGGGGGTCAATGAGCAGTTCTTC. As protein: CASSVAGGVNEQFF. Using reference TRBV9 and TRBJ2-1 for the parts outside the CDR3, the full variable domain is DSGVTQTPKHLITATGQRVTLRCSPRSGDLSVYWYQQSLDQGLQFLIQYYNGEERAKGNILERFSAQQFPDLHSELNLSSLELGDSALYFCASSVAGGVNEQFFGPGTRLTVL.

This clonotype was counted between two and nine times. The gene calls are TRBV5-6 and TRBJ1-2; perhaps TRBD1 as D (6 bases). The CDR3 has 15 amino acids. The germline V gene encodes CDR1 SGHDT and CDR2 YYEEEE. V was clipped by 0 bases and J by 6 bases, with 15 bases between them. CDR3 DNA sequence: TGTGCCAGCAGCTTGGCCCGGTCAGGGGTCGATGGCTACACCTTC. Encoded protein: CASSLARSGVDGYTF.

V gene TRBV10-3 combines with J gene TRBJ1-4; 10 bases are shared with TRBD1. The trim removed 9 bases at V and 0 bases at J, leaving 1 base unmatched. The CDR3 sequence is 14 residues long. Germline lookup yields CDR1 ENHRY and CDR2 SYGVKD. CDR3 amino acids: CAIGTGATNEKLFF. The CDR3 DNA sequence: TGTGCCATTGGGACAGGGGCAACTAATGAAAAACTGTTTTTT.

This clonotype came up a few times. In DNA, the CDR3 is TGTGCCAGCAGGGTCGGACTGAATGAGCAGTTCTTC. This translates into CASRVGLNEQFF. V usage is TRBV6-5 and J usage is TRBJ2-1; tentatively, D is TRBD2 (5 bases). This CDR3 comprises 12 residues. The V gene lost 6 bases and the J gene lost 7 bases, with 10 bases spanning the gap. The germline gives CDR1 MNHEY, CDR2 SVGAGI.

V gene TRBV15 combines with J gene TRBJ1-1, with unresolved D. Germline V gene sequence: CDR1 LNHNV, CDR2 YYDKDF (reference sequence). Trimming left V 3 bases short and J 3 bases short, with 17 bases between. This CDR3 contains 16 residues. The CDR3 reads CATSSTKGNADTEAFF. Written as DNA, the CDR3 is TGTGCCACCAGCAGCACCAAGGGAAACGCGGACACTGAAGCTTTCTTT.

This chain connects TRBV6-1 to TRBJ2-5, with TRBD1 as a possible D gene (7 bases). Per the germline V gene, CDR1 is MNHNS and CDR2 is SASEGT. V was clipped by 5 bases and J by 2 bases, with 18 bases between them. The CDR3 has 16 residues. The CDR3 DNA is TGTGCCAGCAGTTCAGAACAGGGGAGGTTTCAAGAGACCCAGTACTTC. This sequence encodes CASSSEQGRFQETQYF.

This clonotype was observed many times. The V and J genes are TRBV7-9 and TRBJ1-5, with D perhaps TRBD1 (5 bases). The CDR3 runs 17 residues. Per germline, CDR1 SEHNR and CDR2 FQNEAQ (reference sequence). The V gene lost 4 bases and the J gene lost 0 bases, with 16 bases spanning the gap. The CDR3 reads CASSSSGTEYSNQPQHF. The CDR3 region has the DNA TGTGCCAGCAGCTCCTCCGGGACGGAGTATAGCAATCAGCCCCAGCATTTT.

J is TRBJ2-2 and V is TRBV27; the match to TRBD1 covers 7 bases. J gave up 4 bases and V 2 bases, and 7 bases lay outside the gene matches. CDR3 length: 16 residues. Germline V gene lookup returns CDR1 MNHEY and CDR2 SMNVEV (reference sequence). This CDR3 is CASSLPTGVATGELFF. The CDR3 nucleotides read TGTGCCAGCAGTTTACCAACAGGGGTGGCCACCGGGGAGCTGTTTTTT.

This chain uses TRBV7-6 with TRBJ1-1; a possible D gene is TRBD1 (5 bases). CDR3 size: 13 residues. CDR1 is SGHVS, CDR2 FNYEAQ, per germline. V lost 7 bases and J lost 5, with 14 bases in between. CDR3: CASNRRGSTEAFF. For the CDR3, the DNA is TGTGCCAGCAACCGAAGGGGCTCTACTGAAGCTTTCTTT.

The CDR3 coding sequence is TGTGCCAGCAGCTACTTGGAGGGGCTCCTCTACGAGCAGTACTTC. Protein sequence: CASSYLEGLLYEQYF. The chain combines TRBV7-9 with TRBJ2-7; the D gene is possibly TRBD2 (6 bases). Germline V gene lookup returns CDR1 SEHNR and CDR2 FQNEAQ (reference sequence). This CDR3 spans 15 amino acids. Trimming removed 4 bases from V and 3 bases from J, with 16 bases in between.

Only a few counts were recorded for this clonotype. The genes are TRBV12-5 and TRBJ2-2; 15 nucleotides match TRBD2. The germline V gene encodes CDR1 LGHNT and CDR2 FRNRAP. This CDR3 is 19 amino acids long. The V and J ends lost 3 bases and 7 bases, in that order; junction bases with no gene match: 12. CDR3 nucleotide sequence: TGTGCTAGTGGTTTTTGGACTAGCGGGGGGGCCGGACAGCACGGGGAGCTGTTTTTT. This gives the protein CASGFWTSGGAGQHGELFF.

J is TRBJ2-5 and V is TRBV24-1; no clear D. The V gene's germline CDR1 is KGHDR and CDR2 SFDVKD. This CDR3 has 15 amino acids. The V end lost 4 bases, the J end lost 5 bases, and 16 bases lay between the germline ends. The CDR3 reads CATSDRRAPDETQYF. CDR3 DNA: TGTGCCACCAGTGACCGCCGGGCCCCGGACGAGACCCAGTACTTC.

This clonotype came up many times. V is TRBV7-9 and J is TRBJ1-1; D is unresolved. The germline gives CDR1 SEHNR, CDR2 FQNEAQ (reference sequence). Trimming shortened V by 2 bases and J by 7 bases, and 8 bases separated the two germline ends. CDR3 size: 12 residues. CDR3 in DNA: TGTGCCAGCAGCTTATCCAACGGTGAAGCTTTCTTT. This sequence encodes CASSLSNGEAFF.

V is TRBV10-2 and J is TRBJ2-1; D gene ambiguous. The CDR3 contains 16 residues. Germline loops: CDR1 WSHSY, CDR2 SAAADI. Between the trimmed V and J ends, which lost 4 bases and 7 bases, there was a span of 20 bases. The CDR3 nucleotides are TGCGCCAGCAGTGTGGAGCTTACCTCTATCGGGAATGAGCAGTTCTTC. This encodes CASSVELTSIGNEQFF.

In regard to this clonotype: Sequence at one end of the junction differs from germline and may be a read error. The chain recombines TRBV7-6 with TRBJ2-1, with a tentative D call TRBD2 (5 bases). Germline values: CDR1 SGHVS, CDR2 FNYEAQ. There are 14 residues in the CDR3. CDR3 nucleotides: TGTACCAGCAGCTTAGCGCGCCAGATCTATGAGCAGTTCTTC. It encodes CTSSLARQIYEQFF.

The chain uses TRBV25-1 and TRBJ2-5; 13 nucleotides line up with TRBD2. Germline V gene lookup returns CDR1 MGHDK and CDR2 SYGVNS. The CDR3 is 16 residues long. The J segment lost 5 bases and the V segment lost 6 bases, leaving 9 bases of the junction unmatched. In DNA, the CDR3 is TGTGCCAGCAGAAAGACTAGCGGGGGGTTACGGGAGACCCAGTACTTC. As protein: CASRKTSGGLRETQYF. The complete variable domain, with remaining parts taken from reference TRBV25-1 and TRBJ2-5, reads EADIYQTPRYLVIGTGKKITLECSQTMGHDKMYWYQQDPGMELHLIHYSYGVNSTEKGDLSSESTVSRIRTEHFPLTLESARPSHTSQYLCASRKTSGGLRETQYFGPGTRLLVL.

This chain uses TRBV19 with TRBJ1-1; D not resolved. The CDR3 is 13 amino acids. Germline V gives CDR1 LNHDA, CDR2 SQIVND (reference sequence). The V gene lost 3 bases and the J gene lost 7 bases, with 12 bases spanning the gap. CDR3 sequence: CASSISIGREAFF. Here the CDR3 DNA reads TGTGCCAGTAGTATTTCGATTGGCCGTGAAGCTTTCTTT.

In DNA, the CDR3 is TGTGCCAGCAGCTTTGGGGACGAGAATTCACCCCTCCACTTT. The encoded protein is CASSFGDENSPLHF. J is TRBJ1-6 and V is TRBV7-6; D is possibly TRBD1 (5 bases). This CDR3 is 14 amino acids long. V dropped 3 bases and J dropped 7 bases, with 10 bases sitting between them. Germline V gene data show CDR1 as SGHVS and CDR2 as FNYEAQ.